This is a list of T cell receptor beta chains from one sample in a study of CD8 T cells in Susac syndrome. MiXCR was run by TCRdb on the immunoSEQ multiplex PCR reads, yielding one entry per CDR3 protein. The sample includes hundreds of thousands of distinct CDR3 sequences, less than 95% of them seen just once. Sequenced material: CD4+ T cells from PBMCs. These receptors were taken from a human donor with Susac syndrome. Each CDR3 is given with its conserved first and last residue.

J gene: TRBJ2-4
V gene: TRBV6-1
CDR3 length: 18
CDR3 protein: CASGEAGPLQRAKNIQYF

J gene: TRBJ1-3
V gene: TRBV29-1
CDR3 length: 14
CDR3 protein: CSVVSGPSGNTIYF

J gene: TRBJ2-1
V gene: TRBV4-3
CDR3 length: 15
CDR3 protein: CASSAGRREANEQFF

J gene: TRBJ1-5
V gene: TRBV12-3/TRBV12-4
CDR3 length: 16
CDR3 protein: CASSLAPGASNQPQHF

J gene: TRBJ1-6
V gene: TRBV5-4
CDR3 length: 14
CDR3 protein: CASSFPGTYSPLHF

J gene: TRBJ1-2
V gene: TRBV7-2
CDR3 length: 15
CDR3 protein: CASSSTPAAGYGYTF

J gene: TRBJ1-5
V gene: TRBV30
CDR3 length: 13
CDR3 protein: CAWSKGQGQPQHF

J gene: TRBJ2-2
V gene: TRBV20-1
CDR3 length: 16
CDR3 protein: CSASLGQDANTGELFF

J gene: TRBJ2-7
V gene: TRBV9
CDR3 length: 17
CDR3 protein: CASSVLASGGHLGEQYF

J gene: TRBJ2-3
V gene: TRBV19
CDR3 length: 18
CDR3 protein: CASTRGLAGTPTTDTQYF

J gene: TRBJ2-2
V gene: TRBV5-6
CDR3 length: 15
CDR3 protein: CASSLVPGNTGELFF

J gene: TRBJ2-4
V gene: TRBV7-9
CDR3 length: 15
CDR3 protein: CASSTLRGAKNIQYF

J gene: TRBJ2-3
V gene: TRBV4-3
CDR3 length: 14
CDR3 protein: CASSQDLSPDTQYF

J gene: TRBJ2-2
V gene: TRBV6-1
CDR3 length: 16
CDR3 protein: CASRIRQGDGTGELFF

J gene: TRBJ1-1
V gene: TRBV28
CDR3 length: 16
CDR3 protein: CASSSPGQGPNTEALF

J gene: TRBJ2-2
V gene: TRBV27
CDR3 length: 15
CDR3 protein: CASSLLRQNTGELFF

J gene: TRBJ1-1
V gene: TRBV28
CDR3 length: 14
CDR3 protein: CASSLFGGSTEAFF

J gene: TRBJ1-2
V gene: TRBV5-8
CDR3 length: 13
CDR3 protein: CASSFLGDDGYTF

J gene: TRBJ2-3
V gene: TRBV10-2
CDR3 length: 17
CDR3 protein: CASSEGGHRGGTDTQYF

J gene: TRBJ2-5
V gene: TRBV20-1
CDR3 length: 14
CDR3 protein: CSAREGQGRETQYF

J gene: TRBJ1-3
V gene: TRBV27
CDR3 length: 14
CDR3 protein: CASSPTVVRNTIYF

J gene: TRBJ2-7
V gene: TRBV29-1
CDR3 length: 13
CDR3 protein: CSITEGAWYEQYF

J gene: TRBJ2-7
V gene: TRBV6-2/TRBV6-3
CDR3 length: 13
CDR3 protein: CASSYAMRGEQYF

J gene: TRBJ2-3
V gene: TRBV29-1
CDR3 length: 11
CDR3 protein: CSGGPRDTQYF

J gene: TRBJ2-1
V gene: TRBV30
CDR3 length: 18
CDR3 protein: CAWSPPRGLAGGLPEQFF

J gene: TRBJ1-1
V gene: TRBV6-5
CDR3 length: 15
CDR3 protein: CASSYSRALDTEAFF

J gene: TRBJ2-5
V gene: TRBV19
CDR3 length: 13
CDR3 protein: CASTGQGQETQYF

J gene: TRBJ1-4
V gene: TRBV19
CDR3 length: 14
CDR3 protein: CASSIAQTQEKLFF

J gene: TRBJ1-5
V gene: TRBV30
CDR3 length: 14
CDR3 protein: CAWSPAIRDQPQHF

J gene: TRBJ1-1
V gene: TRBV20-1
CDR3 length: 14
CDR3 protein: CSAPTNVKNTEAFF

J gene: TRBJ1-2
V gene: TRBV29-1
CDR3 length: 14
CDR3 protein: CSVVPRLTDDGYTF

J gene: TRBJ2-6
V gene: TRBV5-6
CDR3 length: 18
CDR3 protein: CASSFSTVISSGANVLTF

J gene: TRBJ2-2
V gene: TRBV20-1
CDR3 length: 15
CDR3 protein: CSARSIKQGSGELFF

J gene: TRBJ2-5
V gene: TRBV25-1
CDR3 length: 13
CDR3 protein: CASRGQGLETQYF

J gene: TRBJ1-2
V gene: TRBV12-3/TRBV12-4
CDR3 length: 14
CDR3 protein: CASSLVPPNYGYTF

J gene: TRBJ2-5
V gene: TRBV29-1
CDR3 length: 15
CDR3 protein: CSAERGRGLQETQYF

J gene: TRBJ2-3
V gene: TRBV5-4
CDR3 length: 14
CDR3 protein: CASSGGQISNTQYF

J gene: TRBJ1-3
V gene: TRBV18
CDR3 length: 13
CDR3 protein: CASSPTSGNTIYF

J gene: TRBJ2-5
V gene: TRBV29-1
CDR3 length: 15
CDR3 protein: CSFRVIRAIPETQYF

J gene: TRBJ1-2
V gene: TRBV29-1
CDR3 length: 11
CDR3 protein: CSVEEAGGYTF

J gene: TRBJ2-7
V gene: TRBV7-9
CDR3 length: 14
CDR3 protein: CASSFRTSLGEQYF

J gene: TRBJ2-3
V gene: TRBV20-1
CDR3 length: 12
CDR3 protein: CSARDVEDTQYF

J gene: TRBJ1-2
V gene: TRBV6-5
CDR3 length: 16
CDR3 protein: CASSSVPGTVNYGYTF

J gene: TRBJ1-1
V gene: TRBV6-2/TRBV6-3
CDR3 length: 16
CDR3 protein: CASSSGQGARSTEAFF

J gene: TRBJ1-6
V gene: TRBV20-1
CDR3 length: 14
CDR3 protein: CSARGGGLDSPLHF

J gene: TRBJ2-1
V gene: TRBV9
CDR3 length: 15
CDR3 protein: CASSVRESSYNEQFF

J gene: TRBJ2-5
V gene: TRBV7-7
CDR3 length: 13
CDR3 protein: CASSLNFGETQYF

J gene: TRBJ1-2
V gene: TRBV14
CDR3 length: 14
CDR3 protein: CASSQVTGGYGYTF

J gene: TRBJ1-1
V gene: TRBV10-3
CDR3 length: 15
CDR3 protein: CATKKQGEVDTEAFF